A single sample gave rise to the 19 T cell receptor beta chains below, sequenced in a study of PD-1 blockade in mismatch repair-deficient tumors. The repertoire was sequenced with immunoSEQ multiplex PCR; TCRdb's copy has only in-frame clones and lacks some. The sample holds roughly 53,000 clones, more than 75% seen once. The material was peripheral blood, obtained 4 weeks after starting pembrolizumab. The origin of the receptors is an adult with mismatch repair-deficient cancer.

The chain joins TRBV10-1 to TRBJ1-3; TRBD1 might be the D (5 bases). V was cut by 10 bases and J by 0 bases, with 22 bases left in between. The CDR3 length is 17 residues. Germline assignment: CDR1 WNHNN and CDR2 SYGVQD (reference sequence). CDR3 protein: CATSLSRDASSGNTIYF. The CDR3 DNA reads as TGCGCCACCTCCTTATCCCGGGACGCAAGCTCTGGAAACACCATATATTTT.

The rearrangement uses TRBV5-1 and TRBJ2-5; 7 bases are shared with TRBD1. The germline gives CDR1 SGHRS, CDR2 YFSETQ. The CDR3 has 13 residues. Unmatched junction bases numbered 1, after V lost 2 bases and J lost 3 bases. In nucleotides, the CDR3 is TGCGCCAGCAGCTTCCAGGGGGAAGAGACCCAGTACTTC. Encoded protein: CASSFQGEETQYF.

DNA of the CDR3: TGCAGCGTCGCGACCGACAGGGACGATGGCTACACCTTC. Translation: CSVATDRDDGYTF. The chain uses TRBV29-1 and TRBJ1-2; 7 bases map to TRBD1. CDR1 and CDR2 (germline): SQVTM, ANQGSEA. Germline trimming cut 6 bases from V and 6 bases from J; bases unmatched to any gene: 10. This CDR3 has 13 residues. The entire variable domain, with the rest obtained from reference TRBV29-1 and TRBJ1-2, is as follows: SAVISQKPSRDICQRGTSLTIQCQVDSQVTMMFWYRQQPGQSLTLIATANQGSEATYESGFVIDKFPISRPNLTFSTLTVSNMSPEDSSIYLCSVATDRDDGYTFGSGTRLTVV.

This rearrangement joins TRBV4-2 to TRBJ2-7, with 10 bases that match TRBD2. V lost 4 bases and J lost 3; bases outside the gene matches: 3. This CDR3 spans 14 amino acids. Looked up from germline, CDR1 is LGHNA and CDR2 is YNFKEQ. This CDR3 reads CASSPPSGGYEQYF. Here the CDR3 DNA reads TGTGCCAGCAGCCCGCCTAGCGGGGGCTACGAGCAGTACTTC.

This chain uses TRBV6-1 with TRBJ2-3; D gene unclear. V shed 4 bases and J shed 5 bases, with 13 bases lying between them. Germline assignment: CDR1 MNHNS and CDR2 SASEGT. CDR3 length: 14 residues. CDR3 coding DNA: TGTGCCAGCAGTGTGGATGATGTCCGAGATACGCAGTATTTT. Translation gives CASSVDDVRDTQYF.

V gene TRBV5-5 combines with J gene TRBJ1-5; tentatively, D is TRBD1 (5 bases). The CDR3 extends over 15 amino acids. CDR1 SGHKS and CDR2 YYEKEE come from the germline V gene (reference sequence). V was trimmed by 0 bases and J by 3 bases, leaving 10 bases between them. CDR3 coding DNA: TGTGCCAGCAGCTTGGAAGGACAAGACAATCAGCCCCAGCATTTT. Translated: CASSLEGQDNQPQHF.

The chain joins TRBV9 to TRBJ2-3, with D possibly TRBD1 on 6 matching bases. V lost 4 bases and J 0 bases, leaving 15 bases between the germline ends. The CDR3 totals 16 residues. CDR1 is SGDLS and CDR2 is YYNGEE in the germline V gene. The CDR3 DNA follows: TGTGCCAGCAGCCAGGACAGTCCGTCCAGCACAGATACGCAGTATTTT. Translated, it gives CASSQDSPSSTDTQYF.

The V call is TRBV14, the J call TRBJ2-7; 9 bases match TRBD1. V shed 3 bases and J 0 bases; nucleotides not matched to a gene: 3. Looked up from germline, CDR1 is SGHDN and CDR2 is FVKESK. The CDR3 consists of 15 residues. DNA of the CDR3: TGTGCCAGCAGCCAGGGGACAGGGTCCTCCTACGAGCAGTACTTC. Its protein product is CASSQGTGSSYEQYF.

V is TRBV7-9 and J is TRBJ2-7; 9 nucleotides line up with TRBD1. This CDR3 spans 15 amino acids. V dropped 0 bases and J dropped 9; count of bases not matched to a gene: 9. In germline, CDR1 is SEHNR, CDR2 FQNEAQ (reference sequence). CDR3 residues: CASSLAAGQGQLQYF. The CDR3 nucleotides read TGTGCCAGCAGCTTAGCGGCGGGACAGGGACAATTGCAGTACTTC.

The J gene is TRBJ1-5, the V gene TRBV5-6; TRBD1 is a possible D gene (6 bases). Trimming removed 0 bases from V and 2 bases from J, with 21 bases in between. This CDR3 has 19 amino acids. The germline V gene encodes CDR1 SGHDT and CDR2 YYEEEE. CDR3 coding DNA: TGTGCCAGCAGCTTGGGTGGATTAGGGGGGGTTCGAGGCAATCAGCCCCAGCATTTT. Amino acids: CASSLGGLGGVRGNQPQHF.

The chain couples TRBV30 to TRBJ2-1; the match to TRBD2 covers 11 bases. J was trimmed by 0 bases and V by 2 bases; bases with no gene match: 6. This CDR3 has 17 amino acids. Germline V gene lookup returns CDR1 GTSNPN and CDR2 SVGIG (reference sequence). The CDR3 DNA sequence: TGTGCCTGGAGTCTCACTAGCGGGAGAGCCTCCTACAATGAGCAGTTCTTC. Encoded protein: CAWSLTSGRASYNEQFF.

CDR3 region: CASSASRGGNTIYF. The CDR3 DNA reads TGTGCCAGCAGTGCGTCCAGAGGTGGAAACACCATATATTTT. The chain employs TRBV6-1 and TRBJ1-3; D ambiguous. V lost 4 bases and J 3 bases, leaving 10 bases between the germline ends. Germline V gene lookup returns CDR1 MNHNS and CDR2 SASEGT. The CDR3 runs 14 residues.

V usage is TRBV28 and J usage is TRBJ2-7, with TRBD2 identical over 11 bases. Germline-derived CDR1 and CDR2 are MDHEN and SYDVKM. V lost 6 bases and J lost 7; bases outside the gene matches: 8. This CDR3 is built from 14 residues. The CDR3 bases are TGTGCCAGCAGCCTTTTAGCGGGAGGGCGTGAGCAGTACTTC. Translating gives CASSLLAGGREQYF.

This chain uses TRBV2 with TRBJ2-5, with unresolved D. CDR3 length: 13 amino acids. The V end was cut by 3 bases, the J end by 4 bases, with 9 bases between. CDR1 SNHLY and CDR2 FYNNEI come from the germline V gene. The DNA for the CDR3 is TGTGCCAGCAGTGATGGGTTCGCAGAGACCCAGTACTTC. Translation: CASSDGFAETQYF.

CDR3 sequence (DNA): TGCGCCAGCAGCCAAGTCAGGACCGTAACGGTTGGCTACACCTTC. Its translation: CASSQVRTVTVGYTF. The chain joins TRBV4-3 to TRBJ1-2, with D hard to call. V was cut by 1 base and J by 7 bases, with 16 bases left in between. CDR3 length equals 15 residues. Germline assignment: CDR1 LGHNA and CDR2 YSLEER.

The chain joins TRBV29-1 to TRBJ2-3, with 14 bases identical to TRBD2. Germline V gene data show CDR1 as SQVTM and CDR2 as ANQGSEA. The V segment lost 4 bases and the J segment 4 bases; nucleotides outside the gene matches: 7. The CDR3 sequence is 16 residues long. CDR3 coding DNA: TGCAGCGTTGGGGGACTAGCGGGAGTACGTGCAGATACGCAGTATTTT. Encoded protein: CSVGGLAGVRADTQYF.

The chain carries TRBV18 and TRBJ2-1; TRBD1 is a possible D gene (6 bases). The CDR3 contains 15 residues. CDR1 is KGHSH and CDR2 is LQKENI in the germline V gene. V lost 3 bases and J lost 7, with 16 bases in between. The CDR3 DNA sequence: TGTGCCAGCTCACCCCGGGACAACGTTAGGAATGAGCAGTTCTTC. This encodes CASSPRDNVRNEQFF.

The chain carries TRBV7-8 and TRBJ1-1, with D possibly TRBD1 on 5 matching bases. Germline values: CDR1 SGHVS, CDR2 FQNEAQ. The V end lost 2 bases, the J end lost 5 bases, and 15 bases lay between the germline ends. The CDR3 is 15 amino acids. DNA for the CDR3: TGTGCCAGCAGCTTAAGGAGGGGTGTAGAGACTGAAGCTTTCTTT. As protein: CASSLRRGVETEAFF. The full variable domain, completed using reference TRBV7-8 and TRBJ1-1, is GAGVSQSPRYKVAKRGQDVALRCDPISGHVSLFWYQQALGQGPEFLTYFQNEAQLDKSGLPSDRFFAERPEGSVSTLKIQRTQQEDSAVYLCASSLRRGVETEAFFGQGTRLTVV.

This chain uses TRBV2 with TRBJ2-7; 8 positions agree with TRBD1. The germline V gene has CDR1 SNHLY and CDR2 FYNNEI. Germline trimming cut 7 bases from V and 4 bases from J; bases unmatched to any gene: 9. The CDR3 consists of 14 residues. The CDR3 region is CASTARQGWYEQYF. The CDR3 DNA reads TGTGCCAGCACCGCGCGACAGGGGTGGTACGAGCAGTACTTC.